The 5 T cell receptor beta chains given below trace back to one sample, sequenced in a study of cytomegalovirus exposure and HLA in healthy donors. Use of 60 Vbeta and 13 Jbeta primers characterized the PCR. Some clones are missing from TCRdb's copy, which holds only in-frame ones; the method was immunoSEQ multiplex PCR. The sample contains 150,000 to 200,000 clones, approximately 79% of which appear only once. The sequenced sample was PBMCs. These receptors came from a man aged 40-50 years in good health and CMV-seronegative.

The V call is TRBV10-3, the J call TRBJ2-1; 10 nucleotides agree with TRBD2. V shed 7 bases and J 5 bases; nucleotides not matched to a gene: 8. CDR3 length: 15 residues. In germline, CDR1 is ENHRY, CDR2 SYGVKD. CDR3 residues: CAITDRTSGHNEQFF. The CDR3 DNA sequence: TGTGCCATCACCGATCGGACTAGCGGACACAATGAGCAGTTCTTC.

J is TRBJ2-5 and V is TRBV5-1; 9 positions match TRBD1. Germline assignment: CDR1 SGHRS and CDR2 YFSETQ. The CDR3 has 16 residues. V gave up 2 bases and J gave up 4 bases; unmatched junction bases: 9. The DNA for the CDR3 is TGCGCCAGCAGCTTAAGGACAGGGGTATTAATAGAGACCCAGTACTTC. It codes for CASSLRTGVLIETQYF.

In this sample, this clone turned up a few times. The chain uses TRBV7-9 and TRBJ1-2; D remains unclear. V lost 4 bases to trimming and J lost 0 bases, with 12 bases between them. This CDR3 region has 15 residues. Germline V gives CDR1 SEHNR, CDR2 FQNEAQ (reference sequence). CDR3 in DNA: TGTGCCAGCAGCTCAGACATAGTAGCTAACTATGGCTACACCTTC. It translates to CASSSDIVANYGYTF.

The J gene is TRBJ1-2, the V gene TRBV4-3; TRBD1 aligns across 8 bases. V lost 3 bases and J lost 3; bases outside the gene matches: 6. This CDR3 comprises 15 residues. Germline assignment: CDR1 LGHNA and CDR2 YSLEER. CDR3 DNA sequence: TGCGCCAGCAGCCAGTATGTGACAGGGGACTATGGCTACACCTTC. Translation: CASSQYVTGDYGYTF.

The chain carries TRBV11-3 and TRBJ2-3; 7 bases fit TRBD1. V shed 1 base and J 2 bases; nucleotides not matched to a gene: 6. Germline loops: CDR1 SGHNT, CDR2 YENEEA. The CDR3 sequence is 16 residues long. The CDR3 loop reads CASSLGRQGPTDTQYF. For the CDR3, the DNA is TGTGCCAGCAGCTTAGGCCGACAGGGTCCCACAGATACGCAGTATTTT.